These T cell receptor beta chains were read from a single sample in a study of spatial heterogeneity in lung cancer. TCRdb reprocessed the 5' RACE reads via MiXCR and lists one record per CDR3 protein. The sample includes fewer than 15,000 distinct CDR3 sequences, 6% to 7% of them seen just once. Material: lung tumor tissue, obtained at surgery. These receptors all stem from a female donor with early-stage non-small cell lung cancer. CDR3s include the opening cysteine and the closing phenylalanine or tryptophan.

v_call cdr3_aa
TRBV2 CASRWGPHEQFF
TRBV20-1 CSAPGGTSAHEQYF
TRBV20-1 CSASGQVIEAFF
TRBV11-1 CASSRDSPGRETQYF
TRBV11-2 CASSLSSQRQPQHF
TRBV9 CASSQGWSSHEQFF
TRBV5-4 CASSLGGTYEQYF
TRBV6-5 CASSSLAGGSTDTQYF
TRBV3-1 CASSLTSTGELFF
TRBV6-2/TRBV6-3 CASTHPRDTYGYTF